This entry lists 4 T cell receptor beta chains sequenced from one sample in a study of high-grade serous ovarian cancer treatment subgroups. Tumor tissue was taken before any definitive surgery or chemotherapy was given. Here immunoSEQ multiplex PCR was the method, and the copy in TCRdb shows in-frame clones only, minus some. In the table there are 2,500 to 3,500 clones, more than 60% of which are singletons. Sequences were obtained from tumor tissue. These receptors all come from a human donor with high-grade serous ovarian cancer.

The rearrangement joins TRBV6-5 to TRBJ1-2; D remains unclear. The CDR3 contains 13 residues. In germline, CDR1 is MNHEY, CDR2 SVGAGI. The V and J ends lost 7 bases and 2 bases respectively, with 11 bases between them. The CDR3 nucleotides are TGTGCCAGCACCTACGGGAAGAACTATGGCTACACCTTC. Residues: CASTYGKNYGYTF.

The chain has TRBV6-5 and TRBJ2-7; D is unclear. Germline V gene data show CDR1 as MNHEY and CDR2 as SVGAGI. V shed 5 bases and J shed 1 base, with 9 bases lying between them. The CDR3 spans 13 residues. Here the CDR3 DNA reads TGTGCCAGCAGTCTCGGACGTTCCTACGAGCAGTACTTC. As protein: CASSLGRSYEQYF.

The chain uses TRBV7-8 and TRBJ2-5; 11 bases match TRBD2. The assigned J gene may be wrong: the sequence end matches TRBJ2-7 better. The CDR3 has 15 residues. Germline V gene lookup returns CDR1 SGHVS and CDR2 FQNEAQ. The CDR3 region is CASSLRLAGTYEQYF. CDR3 coding DNA: TGTGCCAGCAGCTTGCGACTAGCGGGAACCTACGAGCAGTACTTC.

This clone was seen a handful of times. V is TRBV6-5 and J is TRBJ1-5; 9 nucleotides line up with TRBD1. The V segment lost 6 bases and the J segment 4 bases; nucleotides outside the gene matches: 4. The CDR3 runs to 14 residues. The germline V gene encodes CDR1 MNHEY and CDR2 SVGAGI. CDR3 coding DNA: TGTGCCAGCAGCGTCGGACAGGGGAATCAGCCCCAGCATTTT. Residues: CASSVGQGNQPQHF.